A selection of T cell receptor beta chains follows, all from one sample in a study of blood T cell repertoires in COVID-19. This table comes from immunoSEQ multiplex PCR, and its TCRdb copy is limited to in-frame clones, with some not included. The sample has some 150,000 clones, approximately 91% seen once. The sequencing input was peripheral blood. The source of these receptors is a human donor in a cohort sampled during active COVID-19. CDR3s include the opening cysteine and the closing phenylalanine or tryptophan. A D gene is named only where the DNA matches it firmly. Rows may omit the clone size; those that give it use once, few, many or a size class.

d_call clone_size j_call v_call cdr3_nt cdr3_aa
NA NA TRBJ2-7 TRBV6-5 TGTGCCAGCAGTTATATGGCCGAGCAGTACTTC CASSYMAEQYF
TRBD1 NA TRBJ1-5 TRBV6-2/TRBV6-3 TGTGCCAGCAGTTACTCGCGGCAGGGGGTTCAGCCCCAGCATTTT CASSYSRQGVQPQHF
TRBD2 NA TRBJ2-5 TRBV5-4 TGTGCCAGCAGCACGATAGCTAGCGGGGCGGGAGAGACCCAGTACTTC CASSTIASGAGETQYF
TRBD2 NA TRBJ2-7 TRBV4-2 TGTGCCAGCAGCCAAGATAGCGGGAGGGTATACGAGCAGTACTTC CASSQDSGRVYEQYF
TRBD2 NA TRBJ2-3 TRBV5-4 TGTGCCAGCAGCGCTACTAGCGGACCCTATACGCAGTATTTT CASSATSGPYTQYF
TRBD2 NA TRBJ2-1 TRBV6-5 TGTGCCAGCAGTTGGACTAGCGGGAGAGGTAATGAGCAGTTCTTC CASSWTSGRGNEQFF
TRBD1 NA TRBJ1-2 TRBV4-2 TGTGCCAGCAGCCACACAGGGGCTTCCTCCTATGGCTACACCTTC CASSHTGASSYGYTF
TRBD2 NA TRBJ2-3 TRBV7-2 TGTGCCAGCAGCGCCCTAGCGGGAGTATGGACAGATACGCAGTATTTT CASSALAGVWTDTQYF
NA NA TRBJ1-2 TRBV6-6 TGTGCCAGCAGTCGCGTCCCCCGGGGGAGTACTAACTATGGCTACACCTTC CASSRVPRGSTNYGYTF
TRBD1 NA TRBJ2-3 TRBV30 TGTGCCTGGACCCGGGACAGGGCCTTGTTCACAGATACGCAGTATTTT CAWTRDRALFTDTQYF
TRBD1 NA TRBJ1-1 TRBV28 TGTGCCAGCAGTTCGACAGGGGGCGCGGACACTGAAGCTTTCTTT CASSSTGGADTEAFF
NA NA TRBJ1-1 TRBV6-5 TGTGCCAGCAGTTATGACAGGTCGGGGAACACTGAAGCTTTCTTT CASSYDRSGNTEAFF
NA once TRBJ2-7 TRBV21-1 TGTGCCAGCAGGTCTAGCGGGGGTTCCTACGAGCAGTACTTC CASRSSGGSYEQYF
TRBD2 NA TRBJ2-7 TRBV5-1 TGCGCCAGCAGCTTGCGTCAGGCCGGGACTAGCGGCTTCGAGCAGTACTTC CASSLRQAGTSGFEQYF
TRBD1 NA TRBJ2-5 TRBV7-2 TGTGCCAGCAGCCGCGGGGACAGGGGGCTCCAAGAGACCCAGTACTTC CASSRGDRGLQETQYF
NA NA TRBJ2-7 TRBV27 TGTGCCAGCAGTGATGATGGGCGGAAGGGGGACTCCTACGAGCAGTACTTC CASSDDGRKGDSYEQYF
TRBD1 NA TRBJ2-7 TRBV28 TGTGCCAGCAGTACCAAGGGACAGGGGAGGTACGAGCAGTACTTC CASSTKGQGRYEQYF
NA NA TRBJ2-4 TRBV28 TGTGCCAGCAGATCCATAGCAGCCAAAAACATTCAGTACTTC CASRSIAAKNIQYF
NA NA TRBJ2-3 TRBV27 TGTGCCAGCAGTTCACCCCCTAGCTCGAGGGCAGATACGCAGTATTTT CASSSPPSSRADTQYF
NA NA TRBJ1-1 TRBV30 TGTGCCTGGTGGCCGGGGTACGGCGGCACTGAAGCTTTCTTT CAWWPGYGGTEAFF